The present TCR beta chain was sequenced within a study of T cell changes during pregnancy in multiple sclerosis. Trimming left V 1 base short and J 8 bases short, with 9 bases between. The CDR3 is 13 residues long. Germline CDR1 reads SEHNR; CDR2 reads FQNEAQ (reference sequence). Clones were sequenced by immunoSEQ multiplex PCR, and TCRdb holds only the in-frame ones, with some missing. The sample lists approximately 100,000 clones; approximately 90% were seen once. The specimen comprised peripheral blood, sampled in the second trimester of pregnancy. This receptor was taken from a female donor with multiple sclerosis, enrolled in a pregnancy study. V gene TRBV7-9 combines with J gene TRBJ2-1, with a tentative D call TRBD2 (5 bases). The CDR3 bases are TGTGCCAGCAGCTTAGTCGGGATACATGAGCAGTTCTTC. Translating it yields CASSLVGIHEQFF.